The sequence of this T cell receptor (beta chain) was determined in a study of blood T cells in healthy people across ages. Findings of the study overall: Both higher diversity and more naive CD4+ cells marked long-lived donors when set against aged donors. Per-million-T-cell TCR beta diversity fell roughly linearly with age.

Using a J-beta primer mix together with a sample-barcoded 5' primer, a second PCR was run for about 6 to 12 cycles. TCRdb reprocessed the 5' RACE reads via MiXCR and lists one record per CDR3 protein. This sample carries hundreds of thousands of distinct CDR3 sequences, 58% of them seen once, and the ten largest clones take around 20%. In regard to this clonotype: Its antigen is as yet unknown.

The study isolated at least 6 million PBMCs from each sample. The sample taken for sequencing was blood. The sequence derives from a man aged 25 to 40 in good health.

In nucleotides, the CDR3 is TGTGCCAGCAGCCAAGTCGGGCGGTTATACGAGCAGTACTTC. It specifies CASSQVGRLYEQYF. The chain employs TRBV4-2 and TRBJ2-7; D is ambiguous. The CDR3 loop spans 14 amino acids. Trimming left V 1 base short and J 4 bases short, with 11 bases between. Germline V gene sequence: CDR1 LGHNA, CDR2 YNFKEQ.